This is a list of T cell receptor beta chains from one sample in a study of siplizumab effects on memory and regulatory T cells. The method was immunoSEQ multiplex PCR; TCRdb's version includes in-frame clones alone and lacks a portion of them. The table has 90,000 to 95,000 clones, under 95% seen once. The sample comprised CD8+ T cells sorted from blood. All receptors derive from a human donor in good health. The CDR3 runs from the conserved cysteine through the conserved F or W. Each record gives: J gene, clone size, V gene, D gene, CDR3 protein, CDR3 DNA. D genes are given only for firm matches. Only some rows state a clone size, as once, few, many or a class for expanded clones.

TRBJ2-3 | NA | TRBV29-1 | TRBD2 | CSVPGGLAGGTQYF | TGCAGCGTTCCGGGGGGACTAGCGGGAGGAACGCAGTATTTT
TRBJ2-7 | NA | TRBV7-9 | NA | CASSTRDMAYEQYF | TGTGCCAGCAGCACCCGGGACATGGCCTACGAGCAGTACTTC
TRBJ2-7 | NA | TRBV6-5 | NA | CASSYGAAKEQYF | TGTGCCAGCAGTTATGGGGCTGCGAAGGAGCAGTACTTC
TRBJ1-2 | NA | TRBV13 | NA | CASSLRVRAWGYTF | TGTGCCAGCAGCTTAAGAGTTCGAGCTTGGGGCTACACCTTC
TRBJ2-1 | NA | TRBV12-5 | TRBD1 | CASESRGQGVREGEQFF | TGTGCTAGCGAAAGCAGGGGACAGGGGGTCCGGGAAGGGGAGCAGTTCTTC
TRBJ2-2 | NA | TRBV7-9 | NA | CASSFLAVSAGELFF | TGTGCCAGCAGCTTCTTGGCAGTATCCGCCGGGGAGCTGTTTTTT
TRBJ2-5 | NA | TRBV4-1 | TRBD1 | CASSQSIGGGETQYF | TGCGCCAGCAGCCAATCTATAGGGGGCGGAGAGACCCAGTACTTC
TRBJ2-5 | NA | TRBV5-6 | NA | CASSLGQLQETQYF | TGTGCCAGCAGCTTGGGACAACTACAAGAGACCCAGTACTTC
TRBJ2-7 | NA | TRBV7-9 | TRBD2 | CASSPPSGPVYEQYF | TGTGCCAGCAGCCCCCCTAGCGGGCCCGTCTACGAGCAGTACTTC
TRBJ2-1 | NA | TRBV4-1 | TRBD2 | CASTLLAGDYNEQFF | TGCGCCAGCACCCTGCTAGCGGGAGACTACAATGAGCAGTTCTTC
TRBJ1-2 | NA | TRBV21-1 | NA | CASSKDSYFTNYGYTF | TGTGCCAGCAGCAAGGACAGCTATTTTACTAACTATGGCTACACCTTC
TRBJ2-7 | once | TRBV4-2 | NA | CASSQEQASYEQYF | TGTGCCAGCAGCCAAGAACAGGCCTCCTACGAGCAGTACTTC
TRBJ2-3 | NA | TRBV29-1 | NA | CSVVGVQGLVRRGTDTQYF | TGCAGCGTTGTAGGGGTGCAGGGGCTTGTCCGTCGGGGCACAGATACGCAGTATTTT
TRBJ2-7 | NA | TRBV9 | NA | CASSVAHSYEQYF | TGTGCCAGCAGCGTAGCACACTCCTACGAGCAGTACTTC
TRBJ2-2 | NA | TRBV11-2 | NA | CASSPHVDGRKGGELFF | TGTGCCAGCAGCCCTCACGTGGACGGTAGGAAAGGCGGGGAGCTGTTTTTT
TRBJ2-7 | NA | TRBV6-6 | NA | CASISQGRYEQYF | TGTGCCAGCATATCGCAGGGACGCTACGAGCAGTACTTC
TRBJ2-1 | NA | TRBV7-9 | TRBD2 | CASSPSSGATYNEQFF | TGTGCCAGCAGCCCATCTAGCGGGGCAACTTACAATGAGCAGTTCTTC
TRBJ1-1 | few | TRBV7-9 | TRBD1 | CASSSTTGENTEAFF | TGTGCCAGCAGCTCAACAACAGGGGAGAACACTGAAGCTTTCTTT
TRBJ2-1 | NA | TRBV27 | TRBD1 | CASKTGRYNEQFF | TGTGCCAGCAAGACAGGGCGGTACAATGAGCAGTTCTTC
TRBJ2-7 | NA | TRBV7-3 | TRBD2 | CASSWSGGAAYEQYF | TGTGCCAGCAGTTGGAGCGGGGGGGCCGCCTACGAGCAGTACTTC
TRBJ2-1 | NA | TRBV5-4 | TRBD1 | CASSLFGQGHEQFF | TGTGCCAGCAGCTTGTTCGGACAGGGGCATGAGCAGTTCTTC
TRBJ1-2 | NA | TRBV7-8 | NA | CASSKGDYGYTF | TGTGCCAGCAGCAAAGGTGACTATGGCTACACCTTC
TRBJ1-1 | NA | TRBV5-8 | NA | CASSLARGEAFF | TGTGCCAGCAGCTTGGCTAGGGGGGAAGCTTTCTTT
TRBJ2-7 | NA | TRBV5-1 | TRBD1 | CASSLLPQGTQYF | TGCGCCAGCAGCTTGCTGCCACAGGGGACGCAGTACTTC
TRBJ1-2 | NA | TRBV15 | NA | CATTPRGYTF | TGTGCCACCACCCCCCGTGGCTACACCTTC
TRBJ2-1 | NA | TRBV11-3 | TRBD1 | CASSSFAPDRVDEQFF | TGTGCCAGCAGCTCTTTCGCCCCCGACAGGGTTGATGAGCAGTTCTTC
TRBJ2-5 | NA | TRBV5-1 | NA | CASSFYGIQETQYF | TGCGCCAGCAGCTTTTACGGGATCCAAGAGACCCAGTACTTC
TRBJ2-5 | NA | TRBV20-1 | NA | CSPDMGTQYF | TGCAGTCCCGATATGGGGACCCAGTACTTC
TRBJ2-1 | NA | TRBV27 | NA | CASSLGLPRSSYNEQFF | TGTGCCAGCAGCCTAGGACTTCCTCGCAGCTCCTACAATGAGCAGTTCTTC
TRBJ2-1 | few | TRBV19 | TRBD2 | CASSPGGLHNEQFF | TGTGCCAGTAGTCCGGGGGGGCTTCACAATGAGCAGTTCTTC
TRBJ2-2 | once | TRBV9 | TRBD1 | CASSPQGTGELFF | TGTGCCAGCAGCCCACAGGGGACCGGGGAGCTGTTTTTT
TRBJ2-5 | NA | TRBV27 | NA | CASSALLEGTQYF | TGTGCCAGCAGTGCCCTACTTGAGGGGACCCAGTACTTC
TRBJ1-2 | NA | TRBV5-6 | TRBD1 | CASSLGTGDYGYTF | TGTGCCAGCAGCTTGGGGACAGGGGACTATGGCTACACCTTC
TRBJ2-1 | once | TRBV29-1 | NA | CSVEEVAAYNEQFF | TGCAGCGTGGAGGAGGTAGCCGCCTACAATGAGCAGTTCTTC
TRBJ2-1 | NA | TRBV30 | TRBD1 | CAWSPGQGINEQFF | TGTGCCTGGAGTCCGGGACAGGGTATCAATGAGCAGTTCTTC
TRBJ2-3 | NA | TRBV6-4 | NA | CASSDRWIRSGDTSTDTQYF | TGTGCCAGCAGTGACAGATGGATCAGAAGCGGAGACACTAGCACAGATACGCAGTATTTT
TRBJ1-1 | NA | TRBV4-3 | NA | CASSQVRNTEAFF | TGCGCCAGCAGCCAAGTGAGGAACACTGAAGCTTTCTTT
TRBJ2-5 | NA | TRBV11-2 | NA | CASSLGIGGAETQYF | TGTGCCAGCAGCTTGGGCATCGGGGGAGCAGAGACCCAGTACTTC
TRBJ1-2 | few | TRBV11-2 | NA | CASSLTGGYGYTF | TGTGCCAGCAGCTTGACTGGGGGCTATGGCTACACCTTC
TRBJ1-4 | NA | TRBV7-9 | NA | CASSLALGPTNEKLFF | TGTGCCAGCAGCTTAGCCCTCGGGCCCACTAATGAAAAACTGTTTTTT
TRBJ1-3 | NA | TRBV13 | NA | CASSQQEGGNTIYF | TGTGCCAGCAGCCAACAGGAGGGAGGAAACACCATATATTTT